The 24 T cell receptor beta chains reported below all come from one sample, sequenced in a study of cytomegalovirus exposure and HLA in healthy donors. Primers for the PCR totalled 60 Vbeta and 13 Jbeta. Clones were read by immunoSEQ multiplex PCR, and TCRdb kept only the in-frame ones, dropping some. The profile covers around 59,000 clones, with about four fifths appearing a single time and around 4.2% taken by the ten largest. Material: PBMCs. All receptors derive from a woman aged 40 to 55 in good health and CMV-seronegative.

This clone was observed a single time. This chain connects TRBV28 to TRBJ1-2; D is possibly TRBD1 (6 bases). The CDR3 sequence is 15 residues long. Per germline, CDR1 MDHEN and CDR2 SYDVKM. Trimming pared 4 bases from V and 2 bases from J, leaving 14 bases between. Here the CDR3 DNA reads TGTGCCAGCAGTTCTGCGGGGGCAACGAACTATGGCTACACCTTC. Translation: CASSSAGATNYGYTF.

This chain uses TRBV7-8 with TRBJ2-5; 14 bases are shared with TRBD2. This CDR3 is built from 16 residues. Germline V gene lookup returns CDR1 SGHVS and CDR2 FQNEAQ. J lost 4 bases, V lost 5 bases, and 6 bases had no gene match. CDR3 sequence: CASSKGLAGVGETQYF. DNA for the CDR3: TGTGCCAGCAGCAAGGGACTAGCGGGAGTAGGAGAGACCCAGTACTTC.

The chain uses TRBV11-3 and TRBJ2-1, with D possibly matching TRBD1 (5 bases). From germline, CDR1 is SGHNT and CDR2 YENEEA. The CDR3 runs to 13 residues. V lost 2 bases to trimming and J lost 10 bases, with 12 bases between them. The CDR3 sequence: CASSLTWGQEQFF. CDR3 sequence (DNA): TGTGCCAGCAGCTTAACGTGGGGCCAAGAGCAGTTCTTC.

The CDR3 nucleotides are TGTGCCAGTAGTATTCCGAGCTCTGGAAACACCATATATTTT. The encoded protein is CASSIPSSGNTIYF. The genes are TRBV19 and TRBJ1-3; D is unresolved. The CDR3 runs to 14 residues. Germline V CDR1 and CDR2: LNHDA, SQIVND (reference sequence). Trimming cost V 3 bases and J 0 bases, with 6 bases left between them.

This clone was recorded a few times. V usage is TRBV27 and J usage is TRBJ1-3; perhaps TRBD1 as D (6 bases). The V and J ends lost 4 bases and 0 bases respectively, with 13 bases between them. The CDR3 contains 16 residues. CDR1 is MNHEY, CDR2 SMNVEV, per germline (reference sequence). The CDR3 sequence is CASSSRTVSSGNTIYF. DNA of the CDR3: TGTGCCAGCAGTTCCAGGACAGTGAGCTCTGGAAACACCATATATTTT.

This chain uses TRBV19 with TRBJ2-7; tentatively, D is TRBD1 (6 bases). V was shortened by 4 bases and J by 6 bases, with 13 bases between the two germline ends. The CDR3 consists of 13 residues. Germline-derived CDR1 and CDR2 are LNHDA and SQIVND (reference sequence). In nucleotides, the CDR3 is TGTGCCAGTAGTACTGCACAGGGTACCGAGCAGTACTTC. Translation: CASSTAQGTEQYF.

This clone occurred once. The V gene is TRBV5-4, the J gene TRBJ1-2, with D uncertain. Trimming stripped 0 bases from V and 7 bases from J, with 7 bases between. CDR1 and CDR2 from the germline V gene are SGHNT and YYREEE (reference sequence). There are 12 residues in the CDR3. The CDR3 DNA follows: TGTGCCAGCAGCTTGGATCTCGGTGGCTACACCTTC. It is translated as CASSLDLGGYTF.

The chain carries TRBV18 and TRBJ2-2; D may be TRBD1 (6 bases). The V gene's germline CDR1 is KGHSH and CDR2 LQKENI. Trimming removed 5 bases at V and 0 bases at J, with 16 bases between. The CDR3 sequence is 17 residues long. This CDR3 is CASSSQTGDSNTGELFF. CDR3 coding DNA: TGTGCCAGCTCATCCCAGACAGGAGACTCGAACACCGGGGAGCTGTTTTTT.

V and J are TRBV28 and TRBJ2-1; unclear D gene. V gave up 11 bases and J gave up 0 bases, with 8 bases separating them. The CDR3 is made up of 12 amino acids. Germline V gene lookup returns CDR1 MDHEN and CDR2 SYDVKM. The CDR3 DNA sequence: TGTGCCGCGGCGGTCTCCTACAATGAGCAGTTCTTC. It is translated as CAAAVSYNEQFF. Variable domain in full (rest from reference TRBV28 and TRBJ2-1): DVKVTQSSRYLVKRTGEKVFLECVQDMDHENMFWYRQDPGLGLRLIYFSYDVKMKEKGDIPEGYSVSREKKERFSLILESASTNQTSMYLCAAAVSYNEQFFGPGTRLTVL.

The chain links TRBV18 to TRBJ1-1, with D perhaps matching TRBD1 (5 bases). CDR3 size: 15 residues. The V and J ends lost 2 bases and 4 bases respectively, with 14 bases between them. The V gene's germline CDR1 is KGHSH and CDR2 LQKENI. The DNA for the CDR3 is TGTGCCAGCTCACCAGGGGCAGGGCTCTTCACTGAAGCTTTCTTT. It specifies CASSPGAGLFTEAFF.

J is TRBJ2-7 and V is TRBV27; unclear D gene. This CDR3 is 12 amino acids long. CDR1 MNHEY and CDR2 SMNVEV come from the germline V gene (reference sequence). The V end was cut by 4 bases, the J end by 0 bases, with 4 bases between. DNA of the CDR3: TGTGCCAGCAGTTCCTCCTCCTACGAGCAGTACTTC. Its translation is CASSSSSYEQYF.

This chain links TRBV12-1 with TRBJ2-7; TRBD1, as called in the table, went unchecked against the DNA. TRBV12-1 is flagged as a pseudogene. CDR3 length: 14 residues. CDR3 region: CASSFHRGVHEQYF. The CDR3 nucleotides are TGTGCCAGCAGCTTTCACAGGGGCGTCCACGAGCAGTACTTC.

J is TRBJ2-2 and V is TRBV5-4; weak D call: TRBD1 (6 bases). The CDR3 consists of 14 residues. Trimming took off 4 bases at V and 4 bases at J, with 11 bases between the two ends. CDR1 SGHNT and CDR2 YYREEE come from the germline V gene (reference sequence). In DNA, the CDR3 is TGTGCCAGCAGCCCCGGGACATCCACCGGGGAGCTGTTTTTT. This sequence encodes CASSPGTSTGELFF.

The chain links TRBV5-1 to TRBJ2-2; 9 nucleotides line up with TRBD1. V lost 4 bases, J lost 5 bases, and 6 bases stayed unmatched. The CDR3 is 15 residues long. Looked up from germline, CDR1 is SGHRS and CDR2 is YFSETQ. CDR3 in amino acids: CASSRGQGWTGELFF. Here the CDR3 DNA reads TGCGCCAGCAGCAGGGGACAGGGCTGGACCGGGGAGCTGTTTTTT.

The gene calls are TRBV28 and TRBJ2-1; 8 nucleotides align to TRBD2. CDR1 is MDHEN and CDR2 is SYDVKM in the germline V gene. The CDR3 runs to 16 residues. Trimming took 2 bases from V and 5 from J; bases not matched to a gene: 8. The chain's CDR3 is CASSLDVLAVHNEQFF. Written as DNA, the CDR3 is TGTGCCAGCAGTTTAGATGTACTAGCGGTTCACAATGAGCAGTTCTTC.

CDR3 residues: CASRDRATTNEKLFF. The CDR3 DNA follows: TGTGCCAGCAGGGACAGGGCAACAACTAATGAAAAACTGTTTTTT. The chain combines TRBV19 with TRBJ1-4, with TRBD1 matching over 9 bases. Germline loops: CDR1 LNHDA, CDR2 SQIVND (reference sequence). V lost 9 bases, J lost 0 bases, and 5 bases stayed unmatched. This CDR3 region has 15 residues.

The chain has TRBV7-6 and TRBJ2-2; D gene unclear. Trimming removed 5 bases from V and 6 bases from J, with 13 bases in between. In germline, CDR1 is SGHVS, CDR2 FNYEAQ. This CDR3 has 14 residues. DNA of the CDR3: TGTGCCAGCAGCCGAAACCACGCGGCCGGGGAGCTGTTTTTT. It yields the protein CASSRNHAAGELFF.

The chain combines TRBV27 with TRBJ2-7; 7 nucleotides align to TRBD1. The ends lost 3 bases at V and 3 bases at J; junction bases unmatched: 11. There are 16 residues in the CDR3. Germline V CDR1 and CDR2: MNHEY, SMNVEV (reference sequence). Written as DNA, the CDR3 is TGTGCCAGCAGTTTTATAGGACAGGCATTACGCTACGAGCAGTACTTC. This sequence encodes CASSFIGQALRYEQYF.

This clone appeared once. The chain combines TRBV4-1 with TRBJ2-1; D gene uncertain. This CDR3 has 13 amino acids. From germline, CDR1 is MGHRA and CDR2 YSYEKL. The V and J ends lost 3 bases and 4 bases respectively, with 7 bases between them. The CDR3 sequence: CASSHALYNEQFF. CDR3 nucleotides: TGCGCCAGCAGCCATGCGCTGTACAATGAGCAGTTCTTC.

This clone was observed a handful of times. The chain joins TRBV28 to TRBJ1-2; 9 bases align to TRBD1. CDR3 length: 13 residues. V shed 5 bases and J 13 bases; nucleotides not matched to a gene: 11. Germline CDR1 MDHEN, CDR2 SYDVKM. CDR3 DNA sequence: TGTGCCAGCAGTCAGCCGGGACAGGGTTTGTTCACCTTC. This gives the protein CASSQPGQGLFTF.

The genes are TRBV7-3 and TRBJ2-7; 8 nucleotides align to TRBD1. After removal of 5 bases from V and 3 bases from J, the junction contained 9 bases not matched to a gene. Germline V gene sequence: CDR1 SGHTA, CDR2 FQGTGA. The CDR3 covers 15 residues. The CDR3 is CASSPGGTGVYEQYF. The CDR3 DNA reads TGTGCCAGCAGCCCAGGGGGGACAGGAGTCTACGAGCAGTACTTC. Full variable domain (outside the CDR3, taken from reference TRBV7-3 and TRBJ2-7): GAGVSQTPSNKVTEKGKYVELRCDPISGHTALYWYRQSLGQGPEFLIYFQGTGAADDSGLPNDRFFAVRPEGSVSTLKIQRTERGDSAVYLCASSPGGTGVYEQYFGPGTRLTVT.

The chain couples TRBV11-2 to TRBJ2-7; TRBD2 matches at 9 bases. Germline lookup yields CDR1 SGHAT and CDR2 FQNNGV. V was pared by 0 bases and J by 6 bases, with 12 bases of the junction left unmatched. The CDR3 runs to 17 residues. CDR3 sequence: CASSLDRSGGHNGEQYF. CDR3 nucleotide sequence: TGTGCCAGCAGCTTAGACCGTAGCGGGGGCCACAATGGCGAGCAGTACTTC.

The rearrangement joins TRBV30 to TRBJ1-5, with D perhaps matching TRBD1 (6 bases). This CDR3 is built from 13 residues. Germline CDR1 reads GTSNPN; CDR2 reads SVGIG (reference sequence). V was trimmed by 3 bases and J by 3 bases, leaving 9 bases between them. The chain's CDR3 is CAWRGQLNQPQHF. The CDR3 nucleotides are TGTGCCTGGAGGGGACAACTCAATCAGCCCCAGCATTTT.

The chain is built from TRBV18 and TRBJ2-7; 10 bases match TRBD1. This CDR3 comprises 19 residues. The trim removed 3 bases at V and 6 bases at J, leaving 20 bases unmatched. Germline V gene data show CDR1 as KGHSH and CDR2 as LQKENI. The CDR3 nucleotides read TGTGCCAGCTCACCCCTTACCAAGGCTCCGGGACAGGGGCTCAGCGAGCAGTACTTC. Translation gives CASSPLTKAPGQGLSEQYF.